The source of this T cell receptor (beta chain) is a study of cytomegalovirus exposure and HLA in healthy donors (dated by TCRdb to between 2016 and 2019). With respect to the entire study: According to a later analysis, one platform produced both the 120 validation repertoires and the 666 repertoires of the first cohort. The aim of the study was to test whether cataloging public T cell receptors could identify signatures of past pathogen exposure. In addition to the first cohort of 500 to 850 subjects, a separate validation cohort of some 120 different subjects was used. High-throughput TCR immunosequencing, statistical association of individual TCRs with disease status, and machine learning were combined to predict cytomegalovirus infection status.

The method was the immunoSEQ multiplex PCR assay. The authors processed their data as follows. To diagnose cytomegalovirus status from the catalog of TCR beta chain sequences, a statistical classification framework was built. TCRdb's version of the immuneACCESS table is confined to in-frame rearrangements and falls short of the full clone set. An unresolved V gene accounts for under half of the shortfall where checked; the remainder is of unknown origin. The DNA gave D and trimming, while V, J and clone size come from that table. The table for this sample lists about 120,000 clones; around 89% of them were counted only once. In total, the top ten clones hold around 6% of the sample. CDR1 and CDR2 are drawn from the germline V gene: SGHRS, YFSETQ. V loses 4 bases of germline sequence and J loses 5 bases, and the interval between the two ends is 12 bases. From the cysteine up to the phenylalanine, the CDR3 has a length of 13 residues. Just the 39-base CDR3 DNA is kept, in frame starting at base 1.

The donors were included in the validation cohort of approximately 120 subjects, a group kept apart from the roughly 700-subject first cohort. The full study reports these points: Most TCR sequences were seen in very few donors, while some public TCRs were found in many individuals. The validation cohort had no HLA typing available for a later analysis, so co-occurrence within that cohort was assessed over all 120 or so repertoires. In vitro tests confirmed that a few of the cytomegalovirus-associated TCR beta chains recognize cytomegalovirus antigens. A total of 150 to 200 TCR beta chains were listed by the study as associated with cytomegalovirus. Subsequent analysis determined that TCRs grouped into clusters in the first cohort also showed a tendency toward co-occurrence across the 120 validation repertoires, and roughly 95% of cluster scores exceeded 0. The classifier was reported to diagnose cytomegalovirus status with high specificity and sensitivity in both the original and validation cohorts. The authors suggested that the approach could potentially be generalized to other disease states and immunological phenotypes.

A remark on this clone: Its recognized antigen is unknown. No much larger clone exists at a distance of one base, and base qualities are not known.

The TCR originated in a young woman in good health and CMV-seropositive. The chain joins TRBV5-1 to TRBJ1-1, with the D segment identity uncertain. The sample taken for sequencing was PBMCs. The CDR3 loop reads CASSPQVETEAFF. At the DNA level, the sequence is TGCGCCAGCAGCCCCCAGGTTGAGACTGAAGCTTTCTTT.